The 27 T cell receptor beta chains in this list originate from one sample, sequenced in a study of blood T cells in healthy people across ages (dated by TCRdb to the mid-2010s). The library was prepared using 5' RACE. A second roughly 6 to 11 cycle PCR used a sample-barcoded 5' primer and a J-beta primer mix. TCRdb passed the public sequencing reads through fastp at Q25 and MiXCR, retaining productive beta sequences. Each entry merges the rows of one CDR3 protein and shows their most common DNA and genes. In all, the sample holds 1,800,000 or so distinct CDR3 sequences, and about 39% of those were seen once. Of the sample, 23% falls within the top ten clones. Sequencing used blood. These receptors were taken from a human donor in good health.

CDR3 nucleotides: TGCAGCGTTGTAGGGGCTAACTATGGCTACACCTTC. Protein sequence: CSVVGANYGYTF. The chain joins TRBV29-1 to TRBJ1-2; a possible D gene is TRBD1 (5 bases). The germline gives CDR1 SQVTM, CDR2 ANQGSEA. The CDR3 has 12 amino acids. The V end lost 4 bases, the J end lost 0 bases, and 6 bases lay between the germline ends.

A few counts support this clonotype. The chain carries TRBV29-1 and TRBJ1-1, with D perhaps matching TRBD1 (6 bases). V lost 6 bases, J lost 0 bases, and 14 bases lay in between. This CDR3 spans 14 amino acids. The germline gives CDR1 SQVTM, CDR2 ANQGSEA. The CDR3: CSVQGRIMNTEAFF. As DNA, the CDR3 is TGCAGCGTCCAGGGGCGGATTATGAACACTGAAGCTTTCTTT.

V and J are TRBV4-1 and TRBJ2-7; D not resolved. Germline-derived CDR1 and CDR2 are MGHRA and YSYEKL. The CDR3 is 15 residues long. Trimming pared 5 bases from V and 5 bases from J, leaving 19 bases between. The CDR3 protein is CASSDSTSTLNEQYF. In DNA, the CDR3 is TGCGCCAGCAGCGACTCGACCTCGACCCTTAACGAGCAGTACTTC.

The CDR3 DNA sequence: TGCAGCGTTAGGGGCGGGCTAGCCAAAAACATTCAGTACTTC. Its translation: CSVRGGLAKNIQYF. V is TRBV29-1 and J is TRBJ2-4; perhaps D is TRBD1 or TRBD2 (5 bases each). V was trimmed by 5 bases and J by 0 bases, leaving 11 bases between them. Germline V gene data show CDR1 as SQVTM and CDR2 as ANQGSEA. The CDR3 runs 14 residues. The entire variable domain, with the rest obtained from reference TRBV29-1 and TRBJ2-4, is as follows: SAVISQKPSRDICQRGTSLTIQCQVDSQVTMMFWYRQQPGQSLTLIATANQGSEATYESGFVIDKFPISRPNLTFSTLTVSNMSPEDSSIYLCSVRGGLAKNIQYFGAGTRLSVL.

This clonotype was seen many times. The chain combines TRBV12-3 or TRBV12-4 with TRBJ1-1; no definite D call. V shed 4 bases and J shed 7 bases, with 7 bases lying between them. The CDR3 is 11 residues long. CDR3 loop: CASSSRVEAFF. In DNA, the CDR3 is TGTGCCAGCAGTTCCCGGGTTGAAGCTTTCTTT.

The V and J genes are TRBV6-2 or TRBV6-3 and TRBJ2-1; D not certain. The germline V gene encodes CDR1 MNHEY and CDR2 SVGEGT. This CDR3 has 15 amino acids. The V gene lost 2 bases and the J gene lost 10 bases, with 18 bases spanning the gap. The CDR3 region has the DNA TGTGCCAGCAGTTACGAATTGGGCGCCCGCCTGGAGCAGTTCTTC. Its translation: CASSYELGARLEQFF.

This chain connects TRBV21-1 to TRBJ2-7; the D call of TRBD2 is as the table states it, not checked on the DNA. TRBV21-1 is noted as a pseudogene. The length of the CDR3 is 14 residues. The CDR3 reads CASSKVYGTYEQYF. As DNA, the CDR3 is TGTGCCAGCAGCAAAGTCTACGGGACCTACGAGCAGTACTTC.

A remark on this clonotype: One junction end disagrees with the germline gene, perhaps due to a read error. V gene TRBV10-3 combines with J gene TRBJ2-1, with 9 bases that match TRBD2. Germline lookup yields CDR1 ENHRY and CDR2 SYGVKD. This CDR3 has 15 amino acids. CDR3 amino acids: CAISDNSGGYDEQFF. The CDR3 DNA follows: TGTGCCATCAGTGATAATAGCGGGGGCTACGATGAGCAGTTCTTC.

This clonotype was counted between two and nine times. V gene TRBV6-2 or TRBV6-3 combines with J gene TRBJ2-1; unclear D gene. Germline CDR1 MNHEY, CDR2 SVGEGT. CDR3 length: 15 amino acids. V was clipped by 4 bases and J by 9 bases, with 19 bases between them. The CDR3 loop reads CASSSYRIVAGEQFF. The CDR3 nucleotides are TGTGCCAGCAGTTCGTATAGAATAGTGGCCGGTGAGCAGTTCTTC.

This clonotype was observed a handful of times. The chain employs TRBV30 and TRBJ2-7, with D tentatively TRBD2 (5 bases). Per the germline V gene, CDR1 is GTSNPN and CDR2 is SVGIG (reference sequence). The CDR3 spans 12 residues. The V end lost 2 bases, the J end lost 4 bases, and 9 bases lay between the germline ends. The CDR3 sequence: CAWSPGLYEQYF. The CDR3 nucleotides are TGTGCCTGGAGTCCCGGACTGTACGAGCAGTACTTC.

The V and J genes are TRBV6-2 or TRBV6-3 and TRBJ1-1; D unresolved. V was clipped by 2 bases and J by 4 bases, with 8 bases between them. Germline CDR1 is MNHEY and CDR2 is SVGEGT. The CDR3 spans 13 residues. In DNA, the CDR3 is TGTGCCAGCAGTTACGACTTGGGCACTGAAGCTTTCTTT. This translates into CASSYDLGTEAFF.

For this clonotype: The junction departs from germline at one end; a sequencing error may be responsible. The J gene is TRBJ2-5, the V gene TRBV5-1, with 7 bases aligning to TRBD2. The germline gives CDR1 SGHRS, CDR2 YFSETQ. This CDR3 is built from 14 residues. CDR3: CASSLRDYQETQYF. The CDR3 DNA reads TGTGCCAGCAGCTTAAGGGACTATCAAGAGACCCAGTACTTC.

The gene calls are TRBV20-1 and TRBJ1-1; no clear D. Germline CDR1 is DFQATT and CDR2 is SNEGSKA (reference sequence). This CDR3 has 12 amino acids. CDR3 coding DNA: TGCAGAGCTTTTTTGGGAGACACTGAAGCTTTCTTT. It encodes CRAFLGDTEAFF.

This rearrangement joins TRBV28 to TRBJ2-5; D uncertain. The end of the DNA aligns better with TRBJ2-7, so the J call may be wrong. CDR1 MDHEN and CDR2 SYDVKM come from the germline V gene. This CDR3 contains 17 residues. In DNA, the CDR3 is TGTGCCAGCAGTCCACTTTCCCCTCCGGGCCAAACCTACGAGCAGTACTTC. This sequence encodes CASSPLSPPGQTYEQYF.

This clonotype occurred once. This chain uses TRBV12-3 or TRBV12-4 with TRBJ1-3, with D uncertain. Trimming pared 6 bases from V and 6 bases from J, leaving 6 bases between. This CDR3 has 11 amino acids. The CDR3 loop is CASSLINTIYF. As DNA, the CDR3 is TGTGCCAGCAGCCTGATAAACACCATATATTTT.

The J gene is TRBJ1-2, the V gene TRBV29-1, with TRBD1 identical over 9 bases. From germline, CDR1 is SQVTM and CDR2 ANQGSEA. Unmatched junction bases numbered 12, after V lost 7 bases and J lost 0 bases. The CDR3 runs 16 residues. The CDR3: CSAETKDRGANYGYTF. DNA for the CDR3: TGCAGCGCCGAAACTAAGGACAGGGGCGCTAACTATGGCTACACCTTC.

The CDR3 loop reads CASSLEEDPNTEAFF. DNA of the CDR3: TGTGCCAGCAGCTTGGAAGAGGACCCGAACACTGAAGCTTTCTTT. This chain uses TRBV7-9 with TRBJ1-1; the D is unclear. Deletions cut 3 bases from V and 1 base from J, with 12 bases between. The CDR3 loop spans 15 amino acids. The germline CDR1 and CDR2 sequences are SEHNR and FQNEAQ (reference sequence).

The V gene is TRBV12-3 or TRBV12-4, the J gene TRBJ1-2, with D unclear. V was trimmed by 6 bases and J by 4 bases, leaving 15 bases between them. The CDR3 spans 14 residues. The CDR3 DNA reads TGTGCCAGCAGGGGGTCTTATTACACCTATGGCTACACCTTC. Its translation is CASRGSYYTYGYTF.

The CDR3, as DNA: TGTGCCAGCAGCTTCATGGCAGGGGGCAGCTATGGCTACACCTTC. It yields the protein CASSFMAGGSYGYTF. The rearrangement links TRBV7-2 to TRBJ1-2; 8 nucleotides agree with TRBD1. V dropped 3 bases and J dropped 4; count of bases not matched to a gene: 7. CDR1 and CDR2 (germline): SGHTA, FQGNSA. This CDR3 is built from 15 residues.

The rearrangement links TRBV7-2 to TRBJ2-7, with 7 bases aligning to TRBD1. The CDR3 runs to 14 residues. V trimming: 5 bases; J trimming: 2 bases; junction bases outside the gene matches: 6. Germline assignment: CDR1 SGHTA and CDR2 FQGNSA. The CDR3 DNA reads as TGTGCCAGCAGCGCAGGGACAGTGACCTACGAGCAGTACTTC. Protein sequence: CASSAGTVTYEQYF. The variable domain in full, with the rest retrieved from reference TRBV7-2 and TRBJ2-7, is GAGVSQSPSNKVTEKGKDVELRCDPISGHTALYWYRQSLGQGLEFLIYFQGNSAPDKSGLPSDRFSAERTGGSVSTLTIQRTQQEDSAVYLCASSAGTVTYEQYFGPGTRLTVT.

This clonotype was counted ten times or more. The chain links TRBV7-2 to TRBJ1-2; tentatively, D is TRBD1 (5 bases). Germline V gene data show CDR1 as SGHTA and CDR2 as FQGNSA. The CDR3 covers 14 residues. V lost 1 base and J 5 bases, leaving 11 bases between the germline ends. CDR3 region: CASSLDPGPYGYTF. CDR3 DNA sequence: TGTGCCAGCAGCTTAGACCCGGGACCGTATGGCTACACCTTC.

The CDR3 DNA is TGTGCCAGCAGTCCCCGGGACCAGTCCTACGAGCAGTACTTC. This sequence encodes CASSPRDQSYEQYF. The chain uses TRBV6-6 and TRBJ2-4, with D perhaps assigned TRBD1 or TRBD2 (5 bases each). TRBJ2-7 matches the DNA end more closely, so the J call is doubtful. The CDR3 runs to 14 residues. Looked up from germline, CDR1 is MNHNY and CDR2 is SVGAGI (reference sequence).

The chain uses TRBV7-3 and TRBJ2-5; D uncertain. The CDR3 has 15 amino acids. In germline, CDR1 is SGHTA, CDR2 FQGTGA. V was shortened by 1 base and J by 1 base, with 10 bases between the two germline ends. The CDR3 DNA reads as TGTGCCAGCAGCTTAAGTGGGCTGTTCCAAGAGACCCAGTACTTC. This gives the protein CASSLSGLFQETQYF.

The chain has TRBV7-9 and TRBJ2-2, with 13 bases aligning to TRBD2. The CDR3 runs 16 residues. J was trimmed by 4 bases and V by 5 bases; bases with no gene match: 4. Per germline, CDR1 SEHNR and CDR2 FQNEAQ (reference sequence). As DNA, the CDR3 is TGTGCCAGCAGCGAGGGACTAGCGGGGATCACCGGGGAGCTGTTTTTT. Residues: CASSEGLAGITGELFF. The full variable domain, in which reference TRBV7-9 and TRBJ2-2 provide the parts outside the CDR3, is DTGVSQNPRHKITKRGQNVTFRCDPISEHNRLYWYRQTLGQGPEFLTYFQNEAQLEKSRLLSDRFSAERPKGSFSTLEIQRTEQGDSAMYLCASSEGLAGITGELFFGEGSRLTVL.

This CDR3 reads CASSLDLETEAFF. The CDR3 bases are TGCGCCAGCAGCTTGGACTTGGAGACTGAAGCTTTCTTT. The chain links TRBV5-1 to TRBJ1-1; no firm D call. This CDR3 has 13 amino acids. Germline V gene data show CDR1 as SGHRS and CDR2 as YFSETQ. Trimming pared 0 bases from V and 5 bases from J, leaving 8 bases between.

The gene calls are TRBV7-3 and TRBJ2-1, with D maybe TRBD2 (6 bases). V shed 1 base and J shed 6 bases, with 13 bases lying between them. CDR1 and CDR2 (germline): SGHTA, FQGTGA. CDR3 size: 15 residues. The CDR3 bases are TGTGCCAGCAGCTTAAGCGGGGCTGTTCCCAATGAGCAGTTCTTC. This translates into CASSLSGAVPNEQFF. Looking up the rest from reference TRBV7-3 and TRBJ2-1 gives the full variable domain: GAGVSQTPSNKVTEKGKYVELRCDPISGHTALYWYRQSLGQGPEFLIYFQGTGAADDSGLPNDRFFAVRPEGSVSTLKIQRTERGDSAVYLCASSLSGAVPNEQFFGPGTRLTVL.

The rearrangement uses TRBV20-1 and TRBJ1-1; no firm D call. The CDR3 consists of 11 residues. The ends were cut back, 1 base at V and 3 bases at J, with 3 bases in the middle. CDR1 DFQATT and CDR2 SNEGSKA come from the germline V gene (reference sequence). The CDR3 DNA is TGCAGTGCTAGAGGTCACACTGAAGCTTTCTTT. This translates into CSARGHTEAFF.